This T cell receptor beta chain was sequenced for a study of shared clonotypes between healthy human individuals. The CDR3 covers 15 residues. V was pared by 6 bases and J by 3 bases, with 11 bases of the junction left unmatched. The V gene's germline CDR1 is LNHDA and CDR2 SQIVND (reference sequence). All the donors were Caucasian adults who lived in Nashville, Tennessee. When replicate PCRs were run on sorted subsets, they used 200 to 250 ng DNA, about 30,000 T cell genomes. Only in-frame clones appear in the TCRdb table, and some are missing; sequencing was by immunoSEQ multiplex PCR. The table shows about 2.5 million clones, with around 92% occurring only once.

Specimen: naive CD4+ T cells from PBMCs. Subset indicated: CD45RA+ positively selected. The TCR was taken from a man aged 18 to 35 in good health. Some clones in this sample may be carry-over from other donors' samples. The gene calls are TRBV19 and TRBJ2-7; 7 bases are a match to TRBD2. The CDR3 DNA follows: TGTGCCAGTAGCCCGACCGGGACTAAAAACTACGAGCAGTACTTC. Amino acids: CASSPTGTKNYEQYF.